A single sample gave rise to the 2 T cell receptor beta chains below, sequenced in a study of metastatic and nonmetastatic thyroid tumors (dated by TCRdb to about 2020). Receptor libraries were prepared by PCR. The run used an Illumina HiSeq 4000. Starting from the raw public reads, TCRdb applied fastp trimming at Q25, assembled clones with MiXCR and retained in-frame beta chains. A total of roughly 17,000 clones appear in this sample, 25% to 35% of them only once. The ten largest clones represent roughly a quarter of the sample. Before undergoing thyroid surgery, none of the patients had been given any kind of treatment. The sequenced sample was tumor tissue. The receptors derive from a male donor with papillary thyroid cancer or a benign thyroid nodule (not recorded which). Some clones in this sample may be carry-over from other donors' samples.

Concerning this clone: Given a much more abundant clone one base away, this may be a read error. The gene calls are TRBV7-6 and TRBJ1-1; D remains unclear. CDR1 is SGHVS, CDR2 FNYEAQ, per germline. CDR3 length equals 15 residues. The CDR3 protein is CASSLNRGGNTGAFF. CDR3 bases: TGTGCCAGCAGCTTAAATCGCGGAGGGAACACTGGAGCTTTCTTT. The whole variable domain, remainder taken from reference TRBV7-6 and TRBJ1-1, is GAGVSQSPRYKVTKRGQDVALRCDPISGHVSLYWYRQALGQGPEFLTYFNYEAQQDKSGLPNDRFSAERPEGSISTLTIQRTEQRDSAMYRCASSLNRGGNTGAFFGQGTRLTVV.

The CDR3 sequence: CAWSGLTYNEQFF. In DNA form, the CDR3 reads TGTGCCTGGAGTGGGCTGACCTACAATGAGCAGTTCTTC. The V and J genes are TRBV30 and TRBJ2-1; no definite D call. The CDR3 has 13 residues. Trimming cost V 1 base and J 2 bases, with 6 bases left between them. CDR1 and CDR2 (germline): GTSNPN, SVGIG (reference sequence).